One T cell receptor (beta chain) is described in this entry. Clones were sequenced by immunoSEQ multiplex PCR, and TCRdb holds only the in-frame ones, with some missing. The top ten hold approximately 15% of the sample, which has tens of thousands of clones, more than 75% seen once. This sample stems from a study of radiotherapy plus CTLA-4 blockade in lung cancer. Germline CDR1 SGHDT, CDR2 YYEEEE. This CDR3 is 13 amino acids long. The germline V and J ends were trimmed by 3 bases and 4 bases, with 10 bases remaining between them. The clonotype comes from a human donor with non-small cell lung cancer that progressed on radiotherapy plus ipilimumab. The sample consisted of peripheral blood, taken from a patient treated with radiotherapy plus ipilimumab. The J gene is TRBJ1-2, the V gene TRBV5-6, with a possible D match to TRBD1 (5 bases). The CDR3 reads CASSSDSFYGYTF. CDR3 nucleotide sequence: TGTGCCAGCAGCTCCGACAGCTTCTATGGCTACACCTTC.